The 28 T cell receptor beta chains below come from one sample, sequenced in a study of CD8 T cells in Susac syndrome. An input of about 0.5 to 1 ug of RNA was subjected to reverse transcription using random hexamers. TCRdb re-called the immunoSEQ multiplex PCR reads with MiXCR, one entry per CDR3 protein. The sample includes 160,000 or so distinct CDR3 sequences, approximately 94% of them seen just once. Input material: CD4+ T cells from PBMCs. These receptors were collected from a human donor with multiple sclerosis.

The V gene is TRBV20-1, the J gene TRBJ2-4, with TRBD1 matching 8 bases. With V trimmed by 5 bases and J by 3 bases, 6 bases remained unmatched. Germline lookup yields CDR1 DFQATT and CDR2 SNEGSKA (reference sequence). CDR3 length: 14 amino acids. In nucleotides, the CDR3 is TGCAGTGCTGTGACACAGGGGGTCAAAAACATTCAGTACTTC. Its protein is CSAVTQGVKNIQYF.

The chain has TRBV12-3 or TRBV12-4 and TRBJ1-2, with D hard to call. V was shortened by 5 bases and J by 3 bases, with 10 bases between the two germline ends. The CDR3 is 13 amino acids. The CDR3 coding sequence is TGTGCCAGCAGTCCGACGGAATACTATGGCTACACCTTC. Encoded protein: CASSPTEYYGYTF.

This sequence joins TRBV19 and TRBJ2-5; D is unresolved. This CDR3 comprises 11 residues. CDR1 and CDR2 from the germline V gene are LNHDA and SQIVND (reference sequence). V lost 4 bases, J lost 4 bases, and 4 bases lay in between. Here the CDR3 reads CASSTRETQYF. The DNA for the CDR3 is TGTGCCAGTAGTACACGAGAGACCCAGTACTTC.

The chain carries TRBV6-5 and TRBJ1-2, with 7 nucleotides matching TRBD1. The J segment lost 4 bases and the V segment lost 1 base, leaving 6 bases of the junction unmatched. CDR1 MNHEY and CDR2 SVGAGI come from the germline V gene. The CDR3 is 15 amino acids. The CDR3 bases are TGTGCCAGCAGTTACTACACAGGGGCGAGCTATGGCTACACCTTC. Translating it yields CASSYYTGASYGYTF.

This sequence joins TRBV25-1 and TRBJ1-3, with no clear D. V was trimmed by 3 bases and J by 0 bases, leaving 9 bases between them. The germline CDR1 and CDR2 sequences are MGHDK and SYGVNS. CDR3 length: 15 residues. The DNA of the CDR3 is TGTGCCAGCAGTGACACTGCCGTCTCTGGAAACACCATATATTTT. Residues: CASSDTAVSGNTIYF.

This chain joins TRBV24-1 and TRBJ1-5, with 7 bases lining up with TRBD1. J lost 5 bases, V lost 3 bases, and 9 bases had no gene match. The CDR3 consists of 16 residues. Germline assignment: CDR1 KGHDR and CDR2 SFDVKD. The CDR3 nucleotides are TGTGCCACCAGTGATCTAACAGGGGATTGCGATCAGCCCCAGCATTTT. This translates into CATSDLTGDCDQPQHF.

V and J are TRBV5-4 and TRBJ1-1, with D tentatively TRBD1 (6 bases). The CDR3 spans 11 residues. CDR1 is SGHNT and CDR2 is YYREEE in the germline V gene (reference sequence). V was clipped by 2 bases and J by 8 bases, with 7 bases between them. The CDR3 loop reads CASSFDREAFF. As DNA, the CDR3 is TGTGCCAGCAGCTTCGACAGGGAAGCTTTCTTT.

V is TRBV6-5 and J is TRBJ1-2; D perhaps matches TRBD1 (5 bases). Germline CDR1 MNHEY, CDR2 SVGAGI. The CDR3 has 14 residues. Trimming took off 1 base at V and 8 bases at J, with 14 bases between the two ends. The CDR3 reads CASSYWGEKGGYTF. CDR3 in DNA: TGTGCCAGCAGTTACTGGGGCGAGAAAGGGGGCTACACCTTC.

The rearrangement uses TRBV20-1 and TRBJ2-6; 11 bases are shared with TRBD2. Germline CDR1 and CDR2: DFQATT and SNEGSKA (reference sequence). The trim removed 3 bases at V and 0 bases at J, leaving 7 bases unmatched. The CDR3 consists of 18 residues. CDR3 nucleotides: TGCAGTGCTAGTAATATAGCGGGAGGGAGCTCTGGGGCCAACGTCCTGACTTTC. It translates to CSASNIAGGSSGANVLTF.

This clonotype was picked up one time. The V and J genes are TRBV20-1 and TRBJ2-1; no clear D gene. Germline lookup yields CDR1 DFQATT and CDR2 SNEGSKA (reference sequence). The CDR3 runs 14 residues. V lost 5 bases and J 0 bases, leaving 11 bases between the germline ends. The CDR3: CSASGLSSYNEQFF. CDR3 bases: TGCAGTGCTTCCGGGCTAAGCTCCTACAATGAGCAGTTCTTC.

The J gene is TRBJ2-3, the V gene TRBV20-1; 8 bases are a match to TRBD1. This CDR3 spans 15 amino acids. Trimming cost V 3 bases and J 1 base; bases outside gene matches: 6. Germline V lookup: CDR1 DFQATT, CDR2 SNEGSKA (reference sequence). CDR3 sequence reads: CSASPSDRGTDTQYF. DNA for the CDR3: TGCAGTGCTAGCCCCTCGGACAGGGGCACAGATACGCAGTATTTT.

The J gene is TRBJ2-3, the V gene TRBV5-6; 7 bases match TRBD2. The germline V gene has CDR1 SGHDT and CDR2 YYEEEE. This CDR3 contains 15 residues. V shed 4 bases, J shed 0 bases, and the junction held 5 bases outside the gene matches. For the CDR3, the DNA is TGTGCCAGCAGCAGCCTTAGCGGGAGCACAGATACGCAGTATTTT. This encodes CASSSLSGSTDTQYF.

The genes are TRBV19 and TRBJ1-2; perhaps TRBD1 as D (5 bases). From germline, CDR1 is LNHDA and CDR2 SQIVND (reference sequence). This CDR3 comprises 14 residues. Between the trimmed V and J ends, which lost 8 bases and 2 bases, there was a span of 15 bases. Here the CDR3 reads CASLRAGTNYGYTF. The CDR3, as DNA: TGTGCCAGTCTTAGGGCCGGGACCAACTATGGCTACACCTTC.

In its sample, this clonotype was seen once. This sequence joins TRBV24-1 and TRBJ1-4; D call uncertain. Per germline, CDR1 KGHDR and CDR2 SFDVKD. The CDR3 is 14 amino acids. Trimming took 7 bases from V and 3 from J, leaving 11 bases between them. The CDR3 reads CATSQTGPNEKLFF. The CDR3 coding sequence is TGTGCCACCAGCCAGACGGGCCCTAATGAAAAACTGTTTTTT.

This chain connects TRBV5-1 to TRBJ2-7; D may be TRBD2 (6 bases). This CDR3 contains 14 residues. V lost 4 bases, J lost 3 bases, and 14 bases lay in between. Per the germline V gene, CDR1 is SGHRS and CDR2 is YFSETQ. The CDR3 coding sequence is TGCGCCAGCAGCCTCGGGACTGAAGACTACGAGCAGTACTTC. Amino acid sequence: CASSLGTEDYEQYF.

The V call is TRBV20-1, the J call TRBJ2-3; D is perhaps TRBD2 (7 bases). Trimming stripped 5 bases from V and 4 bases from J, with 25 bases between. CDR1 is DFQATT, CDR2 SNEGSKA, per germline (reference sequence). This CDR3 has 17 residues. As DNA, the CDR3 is TGCAGTGCTGGACCCCCCGGCGGGAGTGAGGGGGCAGATACGCAGTATTTT. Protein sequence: CSAGPPGGSEGADTQYF.

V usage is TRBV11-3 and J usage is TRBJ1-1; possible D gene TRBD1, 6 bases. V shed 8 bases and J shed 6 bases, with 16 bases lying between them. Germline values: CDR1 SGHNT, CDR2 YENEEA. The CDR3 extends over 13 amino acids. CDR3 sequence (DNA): TGTGCCAGCGGGGAAAGGGGGGAGGCTGAAGCTTTCTTT. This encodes CASGERGEAEAFF.

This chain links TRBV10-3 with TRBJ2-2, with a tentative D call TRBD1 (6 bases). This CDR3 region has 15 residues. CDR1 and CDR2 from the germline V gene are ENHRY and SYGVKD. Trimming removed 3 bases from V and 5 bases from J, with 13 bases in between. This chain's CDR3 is CAISESGVETGELFF. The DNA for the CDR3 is TGTGCCATCAGTGAATCAGGGGTGGAAACCGGGGAGCTGTTTTTT.

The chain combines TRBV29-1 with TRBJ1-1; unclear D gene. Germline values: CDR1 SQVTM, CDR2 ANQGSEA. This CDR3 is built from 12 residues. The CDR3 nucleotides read TGCAGGGTCGGAGGTTCGAACACTGAAGCTTTCTTT. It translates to CRVGGSNTEAFF.

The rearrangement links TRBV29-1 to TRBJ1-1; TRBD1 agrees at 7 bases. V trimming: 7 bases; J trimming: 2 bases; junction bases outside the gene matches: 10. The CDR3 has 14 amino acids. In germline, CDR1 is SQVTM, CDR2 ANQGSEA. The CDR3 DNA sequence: TGCAGCGCAGCCGACCGGACAGGAAACACTGAAGCTTTCTTT. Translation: CSAADRTGNTEAFF.

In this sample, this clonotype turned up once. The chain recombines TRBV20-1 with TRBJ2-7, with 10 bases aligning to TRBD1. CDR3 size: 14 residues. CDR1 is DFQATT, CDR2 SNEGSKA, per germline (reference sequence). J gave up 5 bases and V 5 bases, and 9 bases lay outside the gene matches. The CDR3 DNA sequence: TGCAGTGCTCCCCGATCCGGGACAGGGGACGAGCAGTACTTC. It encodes CSAPRSGTGDEQYF.

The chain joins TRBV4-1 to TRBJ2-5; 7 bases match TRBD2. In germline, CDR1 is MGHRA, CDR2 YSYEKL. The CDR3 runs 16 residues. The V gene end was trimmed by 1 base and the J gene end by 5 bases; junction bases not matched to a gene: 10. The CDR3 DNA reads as TGCGCCAGCAGCCAAGTAGTCAGTCTGGGGGGGGAGACCCAGTACTTC. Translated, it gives CASSQVVSLGGETQYF.

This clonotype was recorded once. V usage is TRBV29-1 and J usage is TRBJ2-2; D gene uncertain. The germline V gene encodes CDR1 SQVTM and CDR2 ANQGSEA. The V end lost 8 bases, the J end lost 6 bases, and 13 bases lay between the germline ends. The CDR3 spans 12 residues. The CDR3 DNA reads TGCAGCACCCTAAATGTAGCCGGGGAGCTGTTTTTT. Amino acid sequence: CSTLNVAGELFF.

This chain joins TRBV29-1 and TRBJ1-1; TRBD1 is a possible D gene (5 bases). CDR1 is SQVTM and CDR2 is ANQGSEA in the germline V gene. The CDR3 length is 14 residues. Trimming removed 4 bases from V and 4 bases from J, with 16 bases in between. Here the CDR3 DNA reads TGCAGCGTTGGGGGGAGAAGAGGGCTCACTGAAGCTTTCTTT. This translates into CSVGGRRGLTEAFF.

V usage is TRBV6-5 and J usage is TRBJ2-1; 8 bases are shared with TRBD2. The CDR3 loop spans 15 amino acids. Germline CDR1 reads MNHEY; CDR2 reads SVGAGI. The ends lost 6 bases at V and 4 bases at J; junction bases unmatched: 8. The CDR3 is CASRSSGFWYNEQFF. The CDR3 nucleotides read TGTGCCAGCAGATCTAGCGGGTTCTGGTACAATGAGCAGTTCTTC.

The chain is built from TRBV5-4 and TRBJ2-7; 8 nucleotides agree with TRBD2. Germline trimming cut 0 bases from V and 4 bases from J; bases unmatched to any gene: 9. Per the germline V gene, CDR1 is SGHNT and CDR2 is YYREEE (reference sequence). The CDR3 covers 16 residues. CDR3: CASSLELSGRDYEQYF. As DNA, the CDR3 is TGTGCCAGCAGCTTGGAATTGAGCGGGAGAGATTACGAGCAGTACTTC.

CDR3 in DNA: TGTGCCAGTAGTCCTCAGGGGGCACTCACTGAAGCTTTCTTT. Amino acids: CASSPQGALTEAFF. This chain links TRBV19 with TRBJ1-1; 8 nucleotides align to TRBD1. The CDR3 loop spans 14 amino acids. Germline V CDR1 and CDR2: LNHDA, SQIVND (reference sequence). Unmatched junction bases numbered 6, after V lost 5 bases and J lost 4 bases.

Written as DNA, the CDR3 is TGTGCCAGCAGCCCGATCGAGACAGGGGGCTCCTACGAGCAGTACTTC. It specifies CASSPIETGGSYEQYF. The chain has TRBV7-6 and TRBJ2-7; 9 bases are a match to TRBD1. The CDR3 extends over 16 amino acids. CDR1 and CDR2 (germline): SGHVS, FNYEAQ. V gave up 5 bases and J gave up 0 bases; unmatched junction bases: 8.